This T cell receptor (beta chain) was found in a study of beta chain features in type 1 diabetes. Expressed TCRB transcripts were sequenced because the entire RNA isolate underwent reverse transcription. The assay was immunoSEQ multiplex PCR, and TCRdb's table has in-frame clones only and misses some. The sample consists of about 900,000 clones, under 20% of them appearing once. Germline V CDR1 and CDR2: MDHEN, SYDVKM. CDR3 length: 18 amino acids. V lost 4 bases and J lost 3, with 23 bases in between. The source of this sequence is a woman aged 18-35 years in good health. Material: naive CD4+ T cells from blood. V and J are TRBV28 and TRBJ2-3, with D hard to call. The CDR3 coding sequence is TGTGCCAGCAGTTATACAACACGGTCCATTAGTTTTACAGATACGCAGTATTTT. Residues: CASSYTTRSISFTDTQYF.